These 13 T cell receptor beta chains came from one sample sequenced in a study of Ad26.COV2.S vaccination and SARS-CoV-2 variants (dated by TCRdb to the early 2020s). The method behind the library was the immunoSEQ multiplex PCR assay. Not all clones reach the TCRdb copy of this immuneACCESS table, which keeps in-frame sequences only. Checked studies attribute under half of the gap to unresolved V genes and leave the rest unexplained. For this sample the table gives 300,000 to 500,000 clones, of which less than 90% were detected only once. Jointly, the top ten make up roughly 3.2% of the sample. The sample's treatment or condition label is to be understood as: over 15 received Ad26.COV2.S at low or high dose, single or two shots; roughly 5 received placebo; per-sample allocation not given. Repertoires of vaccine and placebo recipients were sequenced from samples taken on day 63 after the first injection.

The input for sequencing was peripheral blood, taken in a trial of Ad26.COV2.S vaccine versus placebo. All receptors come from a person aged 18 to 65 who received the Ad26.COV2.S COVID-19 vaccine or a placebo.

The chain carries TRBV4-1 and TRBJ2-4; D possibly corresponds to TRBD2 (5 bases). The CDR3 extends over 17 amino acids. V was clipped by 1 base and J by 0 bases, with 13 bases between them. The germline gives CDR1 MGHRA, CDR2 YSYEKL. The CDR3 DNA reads TGCGCCAGCAGCCAAGTATGGGGTGGACTAGCCAAAAACATTCAGTACTTC. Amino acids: CASSQVWGGLAKNIQYF.

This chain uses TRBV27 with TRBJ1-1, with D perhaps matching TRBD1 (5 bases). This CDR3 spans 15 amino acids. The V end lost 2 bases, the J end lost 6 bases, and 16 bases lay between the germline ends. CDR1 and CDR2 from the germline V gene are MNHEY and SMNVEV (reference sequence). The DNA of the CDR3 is TGTGCCAGCAGTTTAGGGGGACCCACGCGGGCTGAAGCTTTCTTT. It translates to CASSLGGPTRAEAFF.

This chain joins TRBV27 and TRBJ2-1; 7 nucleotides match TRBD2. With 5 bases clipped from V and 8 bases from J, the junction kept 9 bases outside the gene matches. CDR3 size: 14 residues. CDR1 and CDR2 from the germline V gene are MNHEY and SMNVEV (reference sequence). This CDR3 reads CASSRPGGVYEQFF. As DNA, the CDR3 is TGTGCCAGCAGTAGGCCGGGGGGAGTCTATGAGCAGTTCTTC.

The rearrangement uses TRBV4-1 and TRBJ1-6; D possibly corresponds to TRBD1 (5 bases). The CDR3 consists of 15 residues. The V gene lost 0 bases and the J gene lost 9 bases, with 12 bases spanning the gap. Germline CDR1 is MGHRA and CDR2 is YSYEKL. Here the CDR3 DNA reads TGCGCCAGCAGCCAAGATGGGGCGGGACCTTCACCCCTCCACTTT. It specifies CASSQDGAGPSPLHF.

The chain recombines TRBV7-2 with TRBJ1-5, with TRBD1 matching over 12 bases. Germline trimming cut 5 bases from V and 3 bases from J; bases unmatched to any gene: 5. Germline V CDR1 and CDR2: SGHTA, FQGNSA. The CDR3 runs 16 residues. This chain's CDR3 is CASSLTGQGANQPQHF. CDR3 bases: TGTGCCAGCAGCCTAACGGGACAGGGGGCCAATCAGCCCCAGCATTTT.

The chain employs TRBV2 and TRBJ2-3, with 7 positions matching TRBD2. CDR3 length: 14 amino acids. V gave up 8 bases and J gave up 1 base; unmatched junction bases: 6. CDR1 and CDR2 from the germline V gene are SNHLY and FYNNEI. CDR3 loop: CASSRGRGTDTQYF. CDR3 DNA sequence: TGTGCCAGCTCCCGGGGGAGGGGCACAGATACGCAGTATTTT. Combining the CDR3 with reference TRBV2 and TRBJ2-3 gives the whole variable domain EPEVTQTPSHQVTQMGQEVILRCVPISNHLYFYWYRQILGQKVEFLVSFYNNEISEKSEIFDDQFSVERPDGSNFTLKIRSTKLEDSAMYFCASSRGRGTDTQYFGPGTRLTVL.

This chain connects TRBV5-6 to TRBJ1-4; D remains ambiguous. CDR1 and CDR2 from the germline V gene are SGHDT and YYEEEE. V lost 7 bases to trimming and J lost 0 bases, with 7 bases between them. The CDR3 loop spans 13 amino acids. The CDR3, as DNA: TGTGCCAGCCAGCCTGCAACTAATGAAAAACTGTTTTTT. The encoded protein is CASQPATNEKLFF.

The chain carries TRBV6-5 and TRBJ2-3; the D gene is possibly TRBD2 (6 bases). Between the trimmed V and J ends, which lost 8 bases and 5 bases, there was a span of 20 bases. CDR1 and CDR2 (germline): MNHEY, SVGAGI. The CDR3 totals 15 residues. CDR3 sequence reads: CASSARIGRGDTQYF. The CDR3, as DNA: TGTGCCAGCTCCGCCAGAATCGGGCGGGGAGATACGCAGTATTTT.

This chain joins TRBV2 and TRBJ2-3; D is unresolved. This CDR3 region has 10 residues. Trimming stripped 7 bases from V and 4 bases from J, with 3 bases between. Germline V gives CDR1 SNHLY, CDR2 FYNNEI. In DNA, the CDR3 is TGTGCCAGCACAGCAGATACGCAGTATTTT. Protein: CASTADTQYF. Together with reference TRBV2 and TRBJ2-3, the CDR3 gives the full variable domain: EPEVTQTPSHQVTQMGQEVILRCVPISNHLYFYWYRQILGQKVEFLVSFYNNEISEKSEIFDDQFSVERPDGSNFTLKIRSTKLEDSAMYFCASTADTQYFGPGTRLTVL.

CDR3 sequence (DNA): TGTGCCAGCTCACCAGGGGGGAATCAGCCCCAGCATTTT. It codes for CASSPGGNQPQHF. This sequence joins TRBV18 and TRBJ1-5, with D maybe TRBD1 (5 bases). The ends were cut back, 2 bases at V and 4 bases at J, with 6 bases in the middle. Germline loops: CDR1 KGHSH, CDR2 LQKENI. The CDR3 length is 13 residues.

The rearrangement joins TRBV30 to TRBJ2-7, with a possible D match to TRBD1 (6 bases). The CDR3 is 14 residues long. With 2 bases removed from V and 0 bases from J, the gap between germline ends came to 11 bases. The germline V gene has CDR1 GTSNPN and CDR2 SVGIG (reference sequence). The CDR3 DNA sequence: TGTGCCTGGAGTATAACAGGGTACTCCTACGAGCAGTACTTC. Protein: CAWSITGYSYEQYF.

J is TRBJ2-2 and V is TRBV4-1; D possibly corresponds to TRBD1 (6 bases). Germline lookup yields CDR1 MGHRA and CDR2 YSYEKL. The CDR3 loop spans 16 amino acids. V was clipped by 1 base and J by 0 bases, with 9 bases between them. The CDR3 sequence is CASSQASGANTGELFF. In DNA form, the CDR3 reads TGCGCCAGCAGCCAAGCGTCAGGGGCGAACACCGGGGAGCTGTTTTTT.

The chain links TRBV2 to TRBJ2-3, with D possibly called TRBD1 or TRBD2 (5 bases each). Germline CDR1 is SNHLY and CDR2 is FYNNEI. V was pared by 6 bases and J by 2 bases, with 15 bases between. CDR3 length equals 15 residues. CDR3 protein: CASRYRGDYTDTQYF. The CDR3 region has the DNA TGTGCCAGCAGATACCGGGGCGACTACACAGATACGCAGTATTTT. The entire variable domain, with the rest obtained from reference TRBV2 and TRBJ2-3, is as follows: EPEVTQTPSHQVTQMGQEVILRCVPISNHLYFYWYRQILGQKVEFLVSFYNNEISEKSEIFDDQFSVERPDGSNFTLKIRSTKLEDSAMYFCASRYRGDYTDTQYFGPGTRLTVL.